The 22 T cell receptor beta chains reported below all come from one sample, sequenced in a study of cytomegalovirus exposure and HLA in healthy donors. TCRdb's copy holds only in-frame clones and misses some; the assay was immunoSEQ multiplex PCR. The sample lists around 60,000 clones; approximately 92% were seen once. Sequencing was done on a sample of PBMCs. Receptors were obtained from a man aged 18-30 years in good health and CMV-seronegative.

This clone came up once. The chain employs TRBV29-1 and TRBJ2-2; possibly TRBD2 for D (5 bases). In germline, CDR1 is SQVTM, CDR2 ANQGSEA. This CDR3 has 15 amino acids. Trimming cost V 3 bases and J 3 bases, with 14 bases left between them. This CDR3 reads CSVEVGRGHTGELFF. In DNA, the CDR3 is TGCAGCGTTGAGGTAGGGAGAGGACACACCGGGGAGCTGTTTTTT.

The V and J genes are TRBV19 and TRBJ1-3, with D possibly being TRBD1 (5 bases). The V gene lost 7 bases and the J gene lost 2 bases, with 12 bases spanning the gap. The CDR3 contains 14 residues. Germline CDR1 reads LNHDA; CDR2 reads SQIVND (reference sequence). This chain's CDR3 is CASTHRGTGNTIYF. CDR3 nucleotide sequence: TGTGCCAGTACACATCGGGGGACTGGAAACACCATATATTTT.

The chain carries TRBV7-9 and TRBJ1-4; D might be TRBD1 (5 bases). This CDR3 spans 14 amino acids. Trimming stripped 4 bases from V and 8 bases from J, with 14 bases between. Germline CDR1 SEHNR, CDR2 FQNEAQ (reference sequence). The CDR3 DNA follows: TGTGCCAGCAGCTCTAGTGGGGCTCGAGAAAAACTGTTTTTT. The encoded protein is CASSSSGAREKLFF.

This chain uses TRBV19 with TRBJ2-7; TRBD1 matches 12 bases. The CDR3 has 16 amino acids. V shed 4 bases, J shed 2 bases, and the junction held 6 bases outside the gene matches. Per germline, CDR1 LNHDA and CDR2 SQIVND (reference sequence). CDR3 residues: CASSRGTGGLPYEQYF. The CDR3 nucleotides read TGTGCCAGTAGTAGGGGGACAGGGGGCCTTCCCTACGAGCAGTACTTC.

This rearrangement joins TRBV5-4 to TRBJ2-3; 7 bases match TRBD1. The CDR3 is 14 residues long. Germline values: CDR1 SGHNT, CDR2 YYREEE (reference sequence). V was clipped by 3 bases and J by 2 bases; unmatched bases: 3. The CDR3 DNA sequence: TGTGCCAGCAGCTCCAGGGGGATCACAGATACGCAGTATTTT. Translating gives CASSSRGITDTQYF. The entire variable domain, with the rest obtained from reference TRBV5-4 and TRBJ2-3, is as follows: ETGVTQSPTHLIKTRGQQVTLRCSSQSGHNTVSWYQQALGQGPQFIFQYYREEENGRGNFPPRFSGLQFPNYSSELNVNALELDDSALYLCASSSRGITDTQYFGPGTRLTVL.

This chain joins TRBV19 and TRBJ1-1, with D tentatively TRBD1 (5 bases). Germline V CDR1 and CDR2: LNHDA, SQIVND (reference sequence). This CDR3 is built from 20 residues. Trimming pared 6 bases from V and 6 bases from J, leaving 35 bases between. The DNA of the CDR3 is TGTGCCAGTAGCCCTGGTGGGGTCACAGGTTTTAATATATTTCGGCCTGAAGCTTTCTTT. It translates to CASSPGGVTGFNIFRPEAFF.

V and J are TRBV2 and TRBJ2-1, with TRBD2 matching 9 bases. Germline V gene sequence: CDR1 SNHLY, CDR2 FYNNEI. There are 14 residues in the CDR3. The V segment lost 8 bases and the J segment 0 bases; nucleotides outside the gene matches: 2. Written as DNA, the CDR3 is TGTGCCAGCGGTAGCGGGAGCTCCTACAATGAGCAGTTCTTC. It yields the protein CASGSGSSYNEQFF. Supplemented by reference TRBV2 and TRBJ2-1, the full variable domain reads EPEVTQTPSHQVTQMGQEVILRCVPISNHLYFYWYRQILGQKVEFLVSFYNNEISEKSEIFDDQFSVERPDGSNFTLKIRSTKLEDSAMYFCASGSGSSYNEQFFGPGTRLTVL.

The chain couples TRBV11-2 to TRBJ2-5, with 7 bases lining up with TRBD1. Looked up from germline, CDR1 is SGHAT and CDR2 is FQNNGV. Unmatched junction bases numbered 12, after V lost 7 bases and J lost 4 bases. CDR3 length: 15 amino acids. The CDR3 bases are TGTGCCAGCACGGCAAGTAACAGGGGTGGAGAGACCCAGTACTTC. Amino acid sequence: CASTASNRGGETQYF.

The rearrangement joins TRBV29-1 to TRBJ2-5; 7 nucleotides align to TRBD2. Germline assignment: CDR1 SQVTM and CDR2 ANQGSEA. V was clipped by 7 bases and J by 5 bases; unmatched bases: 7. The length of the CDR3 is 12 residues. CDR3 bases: TGCAGCGCAGCGGGGTCCCAGGAGACCCAGTACTTC. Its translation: CSAAGSQETQYF.

CDR3 bases: TGCGCCAGCAGCCAAGGTGGACTAGCTCCCTACGAGCAGTACTTC. The encoded protein is CASSQGGLAPYEQYF. The chain combines TRBV4-1 with TRBJ2-7, with 8 bases lining up with TRBD2. The germline V gene has CDR1 MGHRA and CDR2 YSYEKL. V trimming: 1 base; J trimming: 2 bases; junction bases outside the gene matches: 4. The CDR3 runs 15 residues.

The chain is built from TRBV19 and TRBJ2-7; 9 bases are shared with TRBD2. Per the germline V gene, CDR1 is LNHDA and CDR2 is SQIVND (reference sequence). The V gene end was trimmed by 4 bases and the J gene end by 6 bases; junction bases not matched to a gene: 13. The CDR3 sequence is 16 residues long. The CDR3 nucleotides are TGTGCCAGTAGTACCCGACTAGCGGCTCAATCTAGCGAGCAGTACTTC. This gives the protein CASSTRLAAQSSEQYF.

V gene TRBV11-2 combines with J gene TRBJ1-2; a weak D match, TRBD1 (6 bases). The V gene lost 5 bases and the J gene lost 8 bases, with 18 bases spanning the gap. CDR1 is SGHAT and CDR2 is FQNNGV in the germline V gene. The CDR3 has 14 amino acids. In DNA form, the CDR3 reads TGTGCCAGCAGCCCCCGGACAGCAGCGTCCGGCTACACCTTC. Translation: CASSPRTAASGYTF.

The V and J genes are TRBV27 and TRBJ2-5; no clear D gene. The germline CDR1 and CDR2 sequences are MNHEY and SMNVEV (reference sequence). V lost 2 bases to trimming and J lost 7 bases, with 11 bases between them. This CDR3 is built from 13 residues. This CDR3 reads CASSLRQDVTQYF. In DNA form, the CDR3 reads TGTGCCAGCAGTTTACGGCAGGATGTGACCCAGTACTTC.

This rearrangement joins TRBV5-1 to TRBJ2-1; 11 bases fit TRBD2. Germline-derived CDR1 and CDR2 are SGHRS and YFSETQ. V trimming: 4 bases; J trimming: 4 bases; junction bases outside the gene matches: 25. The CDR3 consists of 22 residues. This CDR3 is CASSLNVGLAGHTEPNYNEQFF. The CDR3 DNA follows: TGCGCCAGCAGCCTCAACGTAGGACTAGCGGGCCATACTGAGCCCAATTACAATGAGCAGTTCTTC.

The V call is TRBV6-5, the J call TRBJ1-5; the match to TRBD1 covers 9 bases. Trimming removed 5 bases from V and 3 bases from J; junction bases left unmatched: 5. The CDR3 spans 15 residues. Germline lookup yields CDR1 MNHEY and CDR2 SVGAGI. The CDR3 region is CASSKDRGTNQPQHF. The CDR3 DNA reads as TGTGCCAGCAGTAAGGACAGGGGAACCAATCAGCCCCAGCATTTT.

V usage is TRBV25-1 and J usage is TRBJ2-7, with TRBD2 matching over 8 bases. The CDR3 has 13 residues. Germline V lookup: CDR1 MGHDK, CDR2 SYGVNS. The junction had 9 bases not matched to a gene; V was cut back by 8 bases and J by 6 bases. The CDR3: CASATGGAFEQYF. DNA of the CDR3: TGTGCCAGCGCCACCGGGGGGGCCTTCGAGCAGTACTTC.

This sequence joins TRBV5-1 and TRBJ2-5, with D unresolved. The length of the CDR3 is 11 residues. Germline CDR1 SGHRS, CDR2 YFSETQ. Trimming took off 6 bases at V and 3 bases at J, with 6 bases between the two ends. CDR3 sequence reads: CASTLEETQYF. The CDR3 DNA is TGCGCCAGCACGCTAGAAGAGACCCAGTACTTC.

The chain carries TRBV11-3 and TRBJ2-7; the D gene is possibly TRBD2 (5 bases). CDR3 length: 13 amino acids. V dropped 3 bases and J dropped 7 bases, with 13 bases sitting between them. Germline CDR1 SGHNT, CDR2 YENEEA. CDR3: CASSLDSSGEQYF. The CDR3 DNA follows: TGTGCCAGCAGCTTGGACTCCTCGGGGGAGCAGTACTTC.

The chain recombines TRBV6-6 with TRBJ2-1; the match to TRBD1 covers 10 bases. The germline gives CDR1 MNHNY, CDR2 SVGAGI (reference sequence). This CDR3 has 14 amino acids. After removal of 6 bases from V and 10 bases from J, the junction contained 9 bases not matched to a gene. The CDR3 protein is CASSWDRGGLEQFF. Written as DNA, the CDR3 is TGTGCCAGCAGCTGGGACAGGGGAGGGTTGGAGCAGTTCTTC.

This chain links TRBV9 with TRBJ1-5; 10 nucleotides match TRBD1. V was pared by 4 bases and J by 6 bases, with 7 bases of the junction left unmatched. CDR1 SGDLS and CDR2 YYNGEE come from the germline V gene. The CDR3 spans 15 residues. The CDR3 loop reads CASSPTGGYGQPQHF. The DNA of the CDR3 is TGTGCCAGCAGCCCGACAGGGGGCTATGGTCAGCCCCAGCATTTT.

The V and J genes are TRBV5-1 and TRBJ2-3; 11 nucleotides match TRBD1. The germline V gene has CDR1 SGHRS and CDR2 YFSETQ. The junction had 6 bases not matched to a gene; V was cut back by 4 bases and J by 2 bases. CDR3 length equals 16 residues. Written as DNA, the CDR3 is TGCGCCAGCAGCCTCCGGACAGGGGGCGACACAGATACGCAGTATTTT. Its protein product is CASSLRTGGDTDTQYF.

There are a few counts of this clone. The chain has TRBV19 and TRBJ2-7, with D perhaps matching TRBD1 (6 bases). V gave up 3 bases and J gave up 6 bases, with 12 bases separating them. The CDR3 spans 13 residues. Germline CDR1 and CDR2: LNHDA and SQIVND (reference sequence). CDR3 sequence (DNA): TGTGCCAGTAGTATGGGGGCCCCAGGCGAGCAGTACTTC. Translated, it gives CASSMGAPGEQYF.